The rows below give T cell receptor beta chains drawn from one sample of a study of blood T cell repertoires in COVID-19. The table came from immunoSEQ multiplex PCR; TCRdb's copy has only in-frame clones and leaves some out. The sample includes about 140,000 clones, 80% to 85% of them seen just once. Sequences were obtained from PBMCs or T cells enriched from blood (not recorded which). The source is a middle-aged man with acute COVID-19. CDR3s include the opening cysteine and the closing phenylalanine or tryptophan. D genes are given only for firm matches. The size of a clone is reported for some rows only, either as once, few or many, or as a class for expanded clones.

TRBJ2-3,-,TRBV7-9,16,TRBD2,CASITTRGEGTDTQYF,TGTGCCAGCATCACGACCCGGGGGGAGGGTACAGATACGCAGTATTTT
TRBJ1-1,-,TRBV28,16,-,CASSPAPGGGNTEAFF,TGTGCCAGCAGTCCCGCCCCGGGGGGAGGGAACACTGAAGCTTTCTTT
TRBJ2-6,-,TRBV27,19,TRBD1,CASSGVTGGLPAGANVLTF,TGTGCCAGCAGTGGGGTAACAGGGGGACTCCCGGCGGGGGCCAACGTCCTGACTTTC
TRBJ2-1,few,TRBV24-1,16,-,CATSVSAGYSYNEQFF,TGTGCCACCAGTGTCTCAGCGGGTTACTCCTACAATGAGCAGTTCTTC
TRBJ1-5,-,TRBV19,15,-,CASRNLGRSGQPQHF,TGTGCCAGCAGAAATCTCGGCCGATCGGGTCAGCCCCAGCATTTT
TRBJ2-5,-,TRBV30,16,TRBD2,CARGTSGGYGQETQYF,TGTGCCCGAGGGACTAGCGGGGGTTATGGTCAAGAGACCCAGTACTTC
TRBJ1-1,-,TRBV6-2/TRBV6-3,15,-,CASSYSRDEGTEAFF,TGTGCCAGCAGTTACTCGCGGGACGAAGGGACTGAAGCTTTCTTT
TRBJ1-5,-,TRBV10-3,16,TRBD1,CAISVGGGESNQPQHF,TGTGCCATCAGTGTAGGGGGCGGGGAGAGCAATCAGCCCCAGCATTTT
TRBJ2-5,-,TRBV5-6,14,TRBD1,CASSSLTGEKTQYF,TGTGCCAGCAGCTCTCTGACAGGGGAAAAGACCCAGTACTTC
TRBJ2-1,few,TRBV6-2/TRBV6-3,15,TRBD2,CASSSTSGRLLTQFF,TGTGCCAGCAGTTCGACTAGCGGGAGGTTGTTAACGCAGTTCTTC
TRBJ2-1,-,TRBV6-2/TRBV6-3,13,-,CASSPTREVEQFF,TGTGCCAGCAGTCCGACTAGGGAGGTTGAGCAGTTCTTC
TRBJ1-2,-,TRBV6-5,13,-,CASSYSQGYGYTF,TGTGCCAGCAGTTACTCTCAGGGCTATGGCTACACCTTC
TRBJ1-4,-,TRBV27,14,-,CASRPRATNEKLFF,TGTGCCAGCAGACCCAGGGCAACTAATGAAAAACTGTTTTTT
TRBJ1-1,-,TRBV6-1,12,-,CASSVRGTEAFF,TGTGCCAGCAGTGTCCGAGGGACTGAAGCTTTCTTT
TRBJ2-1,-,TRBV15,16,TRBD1,CATSRGRQGRLGEQFF,TGTGCCACCAGCAGAGGCCGACAGGGTAGGCTGGGTGAGCAGTTCTTC
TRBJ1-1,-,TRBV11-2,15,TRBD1,CASSSRDRGHSGAFF,TGTGCCAGCAGCTCACGGGACAGGGGGCATTCGGGGGCTTTCTTT
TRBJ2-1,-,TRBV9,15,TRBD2,CASSVATSGRNEQFF,TGTGCCAGCAGCGTAGCTACTAGCGGGAGAAATGAGCAGTTCTTC
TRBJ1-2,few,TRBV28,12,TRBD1,CASSEYRGGYTF,TGTGCCAGCAGTGAGTACAGGGGTGGCTACACCTTC
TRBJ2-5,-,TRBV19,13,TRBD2,CASSPSGGDTQYF,TGTGCCAGTAGTCCCAGCGGGGGGGATACCCAGTACTTC
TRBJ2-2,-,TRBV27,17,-,CASSTYNPRESGGELFF,TGTGCCAGCAGCACTTACAACCCCAGGGAATCGGGCGGGGAGCTGTTTTTT
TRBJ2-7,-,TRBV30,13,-,CASGGAYSYEQYF,TGTGCCTCCGGAGGGGCTTACTCCTACGAGCAGTACTTC
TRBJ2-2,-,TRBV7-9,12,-,CASSTTRGELFF,TGTGCCAGCAGCACCACGAGAGGGGAGCTGTTTTTT
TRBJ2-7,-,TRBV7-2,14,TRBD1,CASSLGTVIYEQYF,TGTGCCAGCAGCCTCGGGACAGTTATCTACGAGCAGTACTTC
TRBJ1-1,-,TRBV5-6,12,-,CASSLAPELAFF,TGTGCCAGCAGCTTGGCGCCGGAGCTAGCTTTCTTT
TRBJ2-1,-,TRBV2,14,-,CASSAEGQNNEQFF,TGTGCCAGCAGTGCCGAGGGCCAAAACAATGAGCAGTTCTTC
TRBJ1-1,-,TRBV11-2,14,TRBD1,CASSLDIPGGEAFF,TGTGCCAGCAGCTTAGATATACCAGGGGGCGAAGCTTTCTTT
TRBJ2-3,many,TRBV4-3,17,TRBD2,CASSQEASGRATDTQYF,TGCGCCAGCAGCCAAGAGGCTAGCGGGAGGGCAACAGATACGCAGTATTTT
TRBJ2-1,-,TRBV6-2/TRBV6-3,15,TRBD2,CASSQHSGRANEQFF,TGTGCCAGCAGCCAACATAGCGGGAGGGCCAATGAGCAGTTCTTC
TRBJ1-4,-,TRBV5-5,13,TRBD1,CASTTGGNEKLFF,TGTGCCAGCACGACAGGGGGCAATGAAAAACTGTTTTTT
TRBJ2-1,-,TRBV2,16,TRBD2,CASNLLTSGSYNEQFF,TGTGCCAGCAACCTCCTTACTAGCGGGAGCTACAATGAGCAGTTCTTC
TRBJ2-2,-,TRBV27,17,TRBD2,CASSFTPGLAVTGELFF,TGTGCCAGCAGTTTTACCCCGGGACTAGCTGTCACCGGGGAGCTGTTTTTT
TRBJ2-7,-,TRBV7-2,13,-,CASSGGSSYEQYF,TGTGCCAGCAGCGGGGGGAGCTCCTACGAGCAGTACTTC
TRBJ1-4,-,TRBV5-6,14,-,CASSLVGFGEKLFF,TGTGCCAGCAGCCTCGTAGGTTTCGGGGAAAAACTGTTTTTT
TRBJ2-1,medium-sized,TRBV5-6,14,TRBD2,CASSPGLGLLEQFF,TGTGCCAGCAGCCCGGGACTAGGTTTACTTGAGCAGTTCTTC
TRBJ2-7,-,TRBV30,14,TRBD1,CACQGQGASYEQYF,TGTGCCTGCCAGGGACAGGGGGCCTCCTACGAGCAGTACTTC
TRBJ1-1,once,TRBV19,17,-,CASSPGAGVGSIAEAFF,TGTGCCAGTAGCCCTGGTGCAGGGGTTGGATCAATAGCTGAAGCTTTCTTT
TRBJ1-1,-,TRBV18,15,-,CASSLLTGGTAEAFF,TGTGCCAGCTCACTCCTCACCGGCGGGACCGCAGAAGCTTTCTTT
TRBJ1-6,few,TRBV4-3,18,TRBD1,CASSQEGGTGGNNSPLHF,TGCGCCAGCAGCCAAGAAGGGGGGACAGGGGGGAATAATTCACCCCTCCACTTT
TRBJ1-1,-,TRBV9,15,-,CASSDQQGFGTEAFF,TGTGCCAGCAGCGACCAGCAGGGGTTTGGCACTGAAGCTTTCTTT
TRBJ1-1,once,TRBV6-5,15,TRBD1,CASSYTTGGVTEAFF,TGTGCCAGCAGTTACACCACAGGGGGCGTCACTGAAGCTTTCTTT
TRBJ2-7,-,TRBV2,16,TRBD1,CASSEGGTGAFYEQYF,TGTGCCAGCAGTGAAGGGGGGACAGGGGCCTTTTACGAGCAGTACTTC
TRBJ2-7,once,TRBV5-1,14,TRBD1,CASSHGTGGYEQYF,TGCGCCAGCAGCCACGGGACAGGGGGGTACGAGCAGTACTTC
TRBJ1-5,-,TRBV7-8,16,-,CASSLEFISSNQPQHF,TGTGCCAGCAGCTTAGAATTTATCAGTAGCAATCAGCCCCAGCATTTT
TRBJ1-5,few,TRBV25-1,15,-,CASSPRTGGNQPQHF,TGTGCCAGCAGTCCCCGGACCGGGGGCAATCAGCCCCAGCATTTT
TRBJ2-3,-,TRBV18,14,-,CASQAVPSTDTQYF,TGTGCCAGCCAGGCAGTCCCTAGCACAGATACGCAGTATTTT
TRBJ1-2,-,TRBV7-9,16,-,CASSLDLARSNYGYTF,TGTGCCAGCAGCTTAGATCTGGCCAGATCTAACTATGGCTACACCTTC
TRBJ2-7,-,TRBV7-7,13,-,CASSLASGGEQYF,TGTGCCAGCAGCTTAGCGTCGGGTGGCGAGCAGTACTTC
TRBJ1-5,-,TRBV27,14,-,CASSPLQGNQPQHF,TGTGCCAGCAGTCCCCTGCAGGGCAATCAGCCCCAGCATTTT
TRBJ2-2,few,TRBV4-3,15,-,CASSRMGAGTGELFF,TGCGCCAGCAGCCGTATGGGGGCGGGCACCGGGGAGCTGTTTTTT
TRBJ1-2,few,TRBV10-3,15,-,CAISAWEGQNYGYTF,TGTGCCATCAGTGCGTGGGAGGGCCAAAACTATGGCTACACCTTC
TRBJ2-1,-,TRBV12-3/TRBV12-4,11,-,CASSSPGIQFF,TGTGCCAGCAGTTCCCCGGGGATACAGTTCTTC
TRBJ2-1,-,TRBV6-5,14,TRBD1,CASRNRGSYNEQFF,TGTGCCAGCAGAAACAGGGGGAGTTACAATGAGCAGTTCTTC
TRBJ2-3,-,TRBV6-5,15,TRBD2,CASRPSGSFPDTQYF,TGTGCCAGCAGACCTAGCGGGAGTTTCCCAGATACGCAGTATTTT
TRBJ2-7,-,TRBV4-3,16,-,CASSSHSAGRNYEQYF,TGCGCCAGCAGCTCCCACTCAGCGGGCAGAAACTACGAGCAGTACTTC
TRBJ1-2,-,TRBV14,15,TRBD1,CASSHTGQLVGGYTF,TGTGCCAGCAGCCACACGGGACAGCTCGTTGGTGGCTACACCTTC
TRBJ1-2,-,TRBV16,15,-,CASSRAGGAWEGYTF,TGTGCCAGCAGCCGAGCAGGCGGGGCCTGGGAAGGCTACACCTTC
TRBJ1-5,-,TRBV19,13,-,CASRLQGNQPQHF,TGTGCCAGTAGACTACAGGGAAATCAGCCCCAGCATTTT
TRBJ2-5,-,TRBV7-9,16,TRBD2,CASSLVTSGSGETQYF,TGTGCCAGCAGCTTGGTCACTAGCGGGAGTGGGGAGACCCAGTACTTC
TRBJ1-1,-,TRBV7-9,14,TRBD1,CATLQGARNTEAFF,TGTGCCACCTTACAGGGGGCTAGGAACACTGAAGCTTTCTTT